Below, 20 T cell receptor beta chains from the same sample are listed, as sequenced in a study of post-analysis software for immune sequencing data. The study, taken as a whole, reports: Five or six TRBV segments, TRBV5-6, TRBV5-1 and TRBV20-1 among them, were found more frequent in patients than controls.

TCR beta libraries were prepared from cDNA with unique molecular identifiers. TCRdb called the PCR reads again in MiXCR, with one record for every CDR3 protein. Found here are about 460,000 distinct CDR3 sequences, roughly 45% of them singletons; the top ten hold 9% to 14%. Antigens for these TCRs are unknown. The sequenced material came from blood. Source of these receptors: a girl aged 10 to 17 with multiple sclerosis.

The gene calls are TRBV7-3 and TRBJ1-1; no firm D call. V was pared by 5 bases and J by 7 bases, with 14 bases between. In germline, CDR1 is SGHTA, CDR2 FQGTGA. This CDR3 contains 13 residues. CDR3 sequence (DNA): TGTGCCAGCAGCCAGAGTAACACCCATGAAGCTTTCTTT. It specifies CASSQSNTHEAFF.

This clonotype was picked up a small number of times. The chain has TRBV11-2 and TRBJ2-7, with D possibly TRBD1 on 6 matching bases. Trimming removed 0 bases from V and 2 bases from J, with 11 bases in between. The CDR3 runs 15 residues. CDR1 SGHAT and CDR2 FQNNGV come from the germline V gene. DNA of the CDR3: TGTGCCAGCAGCTTAGAACAGGGACGAGCCTACGAGCAGTACTTC. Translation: CASSLEQGRAYEQYF.

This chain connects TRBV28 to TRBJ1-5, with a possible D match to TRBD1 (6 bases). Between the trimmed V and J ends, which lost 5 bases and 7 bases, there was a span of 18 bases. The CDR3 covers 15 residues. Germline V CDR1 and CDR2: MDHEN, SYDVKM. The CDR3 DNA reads TGTGCCAGCAGTCCCGGGACACAAGGGTGGCAGCCCCAGCATTTT. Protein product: CASSPGTQGWQPQHF.

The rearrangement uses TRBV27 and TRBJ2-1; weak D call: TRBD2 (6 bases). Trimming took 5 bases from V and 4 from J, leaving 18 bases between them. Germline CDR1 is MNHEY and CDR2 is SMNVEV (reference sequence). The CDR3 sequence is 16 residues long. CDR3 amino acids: CASSPQTSPIYNEQFF. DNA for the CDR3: TGTGCCAGCAGTCCCCAGACTAGTCCTATTTACAATGAGCAGTTCTTC.

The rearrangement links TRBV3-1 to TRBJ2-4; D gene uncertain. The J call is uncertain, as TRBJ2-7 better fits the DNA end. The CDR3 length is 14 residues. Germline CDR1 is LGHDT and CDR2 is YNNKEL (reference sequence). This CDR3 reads CASSQSPLGAEQYF. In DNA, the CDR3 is TGTGCCAGCAGTCAAAGCCCCCTAGGAGCCGAGCAGTACTTC.

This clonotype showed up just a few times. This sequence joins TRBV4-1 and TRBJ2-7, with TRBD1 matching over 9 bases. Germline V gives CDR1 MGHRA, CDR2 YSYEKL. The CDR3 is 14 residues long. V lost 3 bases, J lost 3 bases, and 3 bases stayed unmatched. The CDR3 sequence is CASSQPGQGYEQYF. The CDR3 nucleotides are TGCGCCAGCAGCCAGCCGGGACAGGGCTACGAGCAGTACTTC.

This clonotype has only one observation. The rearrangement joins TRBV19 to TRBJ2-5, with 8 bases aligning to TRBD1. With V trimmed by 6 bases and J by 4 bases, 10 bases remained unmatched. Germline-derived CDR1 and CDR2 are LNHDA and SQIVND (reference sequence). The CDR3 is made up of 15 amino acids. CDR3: CASRYRGMESETQYF. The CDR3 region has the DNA TGTGCCAGTAGGTACAGGGGGATGGAATCAGAGACCCAGTACTTC.

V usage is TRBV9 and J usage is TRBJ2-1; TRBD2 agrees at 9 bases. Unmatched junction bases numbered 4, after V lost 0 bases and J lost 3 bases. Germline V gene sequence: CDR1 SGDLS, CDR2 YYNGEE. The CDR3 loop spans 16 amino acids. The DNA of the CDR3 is TGTGCCAGCAGCGTAGCTAGCGGGAATAACTACAATGAGCAGTTCTTC. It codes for CASSVASGNNYNEQFF.

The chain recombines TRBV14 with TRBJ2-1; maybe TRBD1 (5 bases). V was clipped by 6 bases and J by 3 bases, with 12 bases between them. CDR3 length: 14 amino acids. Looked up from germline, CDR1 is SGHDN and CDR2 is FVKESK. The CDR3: CASSQPGIYNEQFF. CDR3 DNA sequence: TGTGCCAGCAGTCAACCAGGGATCTACAATGAGCAGTTCTTC.

The CDR3: CASSLMLGETQYF. DNA for the CDR3: TGTGCCAGCAGCTTAATGCTAGGGGAGACCCAGTACTTC. The gene calls are TRBV7-9 and TRBJ2-5; D call uncertain. Germline V gives CDR1 SEHNR, CDR2 FQNEAQ (reference sequence). V was shortened by 2 bases and J by 5 bases, with 9 bases between the two germline ends. The CDR3 covers 13 residues.

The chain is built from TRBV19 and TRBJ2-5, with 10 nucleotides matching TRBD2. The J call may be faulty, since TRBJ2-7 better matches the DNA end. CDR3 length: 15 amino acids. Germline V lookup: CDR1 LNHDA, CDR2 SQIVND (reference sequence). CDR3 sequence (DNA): TGTGCCAGTAGCCTCGGACTAGCGGTGAACTACGAGCAGTACTTC. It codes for CASSLGLAVNYEQYF.

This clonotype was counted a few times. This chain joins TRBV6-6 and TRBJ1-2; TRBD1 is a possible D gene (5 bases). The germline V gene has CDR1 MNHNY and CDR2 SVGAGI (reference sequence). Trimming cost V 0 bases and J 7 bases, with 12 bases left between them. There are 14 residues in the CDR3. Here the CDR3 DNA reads TGTGCCAGCAGTTACTCGCGGGGGGAGGGTGGCTACACCTTC. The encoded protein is CASSYSRGEGGYTF.

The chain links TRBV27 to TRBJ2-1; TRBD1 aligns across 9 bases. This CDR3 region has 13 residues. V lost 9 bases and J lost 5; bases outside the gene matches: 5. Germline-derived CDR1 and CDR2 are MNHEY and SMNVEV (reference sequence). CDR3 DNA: TGTGCCAGTATCGGGACAGGGAACAATGAGCAGTTCTTC. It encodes CASIGTGNNEQFF.

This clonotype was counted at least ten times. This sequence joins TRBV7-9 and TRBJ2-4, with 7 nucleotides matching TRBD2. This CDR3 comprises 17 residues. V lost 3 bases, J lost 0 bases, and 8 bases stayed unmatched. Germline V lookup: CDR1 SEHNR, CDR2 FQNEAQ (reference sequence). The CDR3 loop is CASSLGLAEKAKNIQYF. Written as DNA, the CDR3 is TGTGCCAGCAGCTTGGGGCTAGCGGAGAAAGCCAAAAACATTCAGTACTTC.

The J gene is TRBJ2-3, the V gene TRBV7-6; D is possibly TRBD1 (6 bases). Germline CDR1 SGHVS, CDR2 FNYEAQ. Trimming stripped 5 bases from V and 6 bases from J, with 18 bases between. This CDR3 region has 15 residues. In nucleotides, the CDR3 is TGTGCCAGCAGCGCGGCTTATACAGGGTCTGATACGCAGTATTTT. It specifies CASSAAYTGSDTQYF.

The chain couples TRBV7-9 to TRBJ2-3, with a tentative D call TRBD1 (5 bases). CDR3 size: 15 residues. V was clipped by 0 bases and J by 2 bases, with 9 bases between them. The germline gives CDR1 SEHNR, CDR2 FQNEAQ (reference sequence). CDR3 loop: CASSLAGPDTDTQYF. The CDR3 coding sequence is TGTGCCAGCAGCTTAGCGGGGCCGGACACAGATACGCAGTATTTT.

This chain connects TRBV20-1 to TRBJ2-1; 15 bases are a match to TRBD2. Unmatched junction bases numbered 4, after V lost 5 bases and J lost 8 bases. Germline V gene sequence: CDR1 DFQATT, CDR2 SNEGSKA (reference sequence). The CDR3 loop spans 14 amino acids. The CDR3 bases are TGCAGTGCTTGGACTAGCGGGAGGGCCGATGAGCAGTTCTTC. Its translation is CSAWTSGRADEQFF.

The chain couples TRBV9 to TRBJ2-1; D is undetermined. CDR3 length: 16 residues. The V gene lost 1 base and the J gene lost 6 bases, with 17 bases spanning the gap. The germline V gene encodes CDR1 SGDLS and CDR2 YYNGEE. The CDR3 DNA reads TGTGCCAGCAGCGTATGGGCCAAGGAAGAGGTCAATGAGCAGTTCTTC. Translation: CASSVWAKEEVNEQFF.

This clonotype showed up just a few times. The CDR3 DNA is TGTGCCAGCAGCCCATCCCCCGGGGATAACTATGGCTACACCTTC. Protein product: CASSPSPGDNYGYTF. The chain carries TRBV7-8 and TRBJ1-2; the D is unclear. Trimming removed 5 bases at V and 1 base at J, with 14 bases between. Germline assignment: CDR1 SGHVS and CDR2 FQNEAQ. The CDR3 sequence is 15 residues long.

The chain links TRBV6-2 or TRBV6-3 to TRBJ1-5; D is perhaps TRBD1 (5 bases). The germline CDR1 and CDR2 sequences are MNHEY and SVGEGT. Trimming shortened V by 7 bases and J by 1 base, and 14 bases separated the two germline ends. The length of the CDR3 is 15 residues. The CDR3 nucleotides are TGTGCCAGCAACTACAGGACAACCAGCAATCAGCCCCAGCATTTT. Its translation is CASNYRTTSNQPQHF.